Presented here are 19 T cell receptor beta chains from one specimen sequenced in a study of T-cell reconstitution after alpha-beta-depleted transplantation in children (TCRdb year 2016). This specimen's treatment or condition label, per the study, means: allogeneic hematopoietic cell transplantation with graft depleted of TCRalphabeta T cells and CD19 B cells. Libraries were made using PCR. Instrument used: Illumina HiSeq 2500. To normalize quantification of the TCRbeta repertoire, the TCR libraries were built with molecular barcoding that relied on unique molecular identifiers. TCRdb reran the public reads through fastp at Q25 and MiXCR, keeping productive beta chains. A single entry per CDR3 protein holds the most common genes and DNA from its merged rows. The sample has approximately 500,000 distinct CDR3 sequences on record, roughly a tenth of them singletons. Of the sample, just over 2% is held by the ten largest clones.

The specimen comprised PBMCs, sampled before TCRalphabeta/CD19-depleted stem cell transplant. The receptors shown here come from a child younger than 10 with inherited bone marrow failure, due to receive a stem cell transplant.

This clonotype came up many times. In DNA, the CDR3 is TGCAGTGCTCAAAAACCCGGGAGGCGGAATCAGCCCCAGCATTTT. Translating gives CSAQKPGRRNQPQHF. The chain has TRBV20-1 and TRBJ1-5, with D unclear. Germline values: CDR1 DFQATT, CDR2 SNEGSKA (reference sequence). The V and J ends lost 5 bases and 4 bases respectively, with 18 bases between them. The CDR3 has 15 amino acids.

This clonotype was counted a few times. The genes are TRBV7-7 and TRBJ2-2, with 10 nucleotides matching TRBD2. Germline V gene lookup returns CDR1 SSHAT and CDR2 FNYEAQ (reference sequence). V shed 4 bases and J 6 bases; nucleotides not matched to a gene: 5. This CDR3 region has 15 residues. The CDR3 sequence is CASSSAGTSAGELFF. Here the CDR3 DNA reads TGTGCCAGCAGCTCCGCAGGGACTAGCGCCGGGGAGCTGTTTTTT.

Of note for this clonotype: A much larger clone lies a single base off, so this may be a read error. The rearrangement joins TRBV4-2 to TRBJ2-1, with D perhaps TRBD1 (5 bases). Germline CDR1 and CDR2: LGHNA and YNFKEQ. V was pared by 0 bases and J by 4 bases, with 13 bases between. The CDR3 contains 16 residues. The DNA for the CDR3 is TGTGCCAGCAGCCAAGATGGGGCAGTGACATACAATGAGCAGTTCTTC. Translating gives CASSQDGAVTYNEQFF.

This clonotype was seen ten or more times. The chain uses TRBV27 and TRBJ2-2; unclear D gene. The V gene's germline CDR1 is MNHEY and CDR2 SMNVEV (reference sequence). With 2 bases removed from V and 3 bases from J, the gap between germline ends came to 7 bases. This CDR3 region has 14 residues. CDR3 in DNA: TGTGCCAGCAGTTTAGGGCTCTACACCGGGGAGCTGTTTTTT. Protein: CASSLGLYTGELFF.

This clonotype occurred a few times. The chain employs TRBV20-1 and TRBJ2-4; 9 nucleotides line up with TRBD1. CDR3 length: 18 residues. Looked up from germline, CDR1 is DFQATT and CDR2 is SNEGSKA (reference sequence). Losses at the gene ends were 6 bases for V and 9 bases for J; bases not matched to a gene: 24. CDR3 sequence reads: CSASRVPTGTGKESIQYF. CDR3 in DNA: TGCAGTGCCTCCCGGGTGCCAACCGGGACAGGGAAGGAGAGCATTCAGTACTTC.

The genes are TRBV18 and TRBJ1-5, with no clear D. The V gene's germline CDR1 is KGHSH and CDR2 LQKENI. Deletions cut 6 bases from V and 0 bases from J, with 15 bases between. The CDR3 spans 16 residues. The CDR3 reads CASSLSVQPSNQPQHF. In DNA, the CDR3 is TGTGCCAGCTCCTTGTCAGTACAACCTAGCAATCAGCCCCAGCATTTT.

This clonotype came up many times. V usage is TRBV28 and J usage is TRBJ2-5, with a tentative D call TRBD2 (6 bases). The CDR3 loop spans 14 amino acids. Germline CDR1 reads MDHEN; CDR2 reads SYDVKM. The V and J ends lost 7 bases and 4 bases respectively, with 16 bases between them. CDR3 sequence reads: CASNPGRFGETQYF. DNA of the CDR3: TGTGCCAGCAACCCCGGGAGATTTGGAGAGACCCAGTACTTC.

This clonotype was detected many times. The chain combines TRBV5-1 with TRBJ2-1; 7 positions match TRBD2. Germline V gene sequence: CDR1 SGHRS, CDR2 YFSETQ. J was trimmed by 5 bases and V by 1 base; bases with no gene match: 3. The CDR3 runs 14 residues. This CDR3 reads CASSLLLADNEQFF. DNA of the CDR3: TGCGCCAGCAGCTTGCTCCTAGCGGACAATGAGCAGTTCTTC. The full variable domain, its missing parts supplied by reference TRBV5-1 and TRBJ2-1, is KAGVTQTPRYLIKTRGQQVTLSCSPISGHRSVSWYQQTPGQGLQFLFEYFSETQRNKGNFPGRFSGRQFSNSRSEMNVSTLELGDSALYLCASSLLLADNEQFFGPGTRLTVL.

The V and J genes are TRBV19 and TRBJ2-6; 8 bases are a match to TRBD1. Trimming took 6 bases from V and 1 from J; bases not matched to a gene: 2. The CDR3 has 15 residues. CDR1 LNHDA and CDR2 SQIVND come from the germline V gene (reference sequence). CDR3 region: CASSRGLSGANVLTF. The CDR3 DNA follows: TGTGCCAGTAGCAGGGGGCTATCTGGGGCCAACGTCCTGACTTTC.

This clonotype has ten or more counts. The chain is built from TRBV4-3 and TRBJ1-2; TRBD1 is a possible D gene (5 bases). Germline-derived CDR1 and CDR2 are LGHNA and YSLEER. This CDR3 is built from 15 residues. V dropped 3 bases and J dropped 4 bases, with 15 bases sitting between them. The CDR3 reads CASSHISDRFYGYTF. The CDR3 DNA is TGCGCCAGCAGCCACATCTCCGACAGATTCTATGGCTACACCTTC.

The chain is built from TRBV3-1 and TRBJ2-7; D remains ambiguous. The germline V gene has CDR1 LGHDT and CDR2 YNNKEL (reference sequence). V lost 0 bases and J lost 6, with 9 bases in between. The CDR3 loop spans 13 amino acids. As DNA, the CDR3 is TGTGCCAGCAGCCAAGATCACCAGCGCGAGCAGTACTTC. Amino acid sequence: CASSQDHQREQYF.

At least ten counts were recorded for this clonotype. The rearrangement joins TRBV6-5 to TRBJ1-1, with TRBD1 as a possible D gene (5 bases). Germline assignment: CDR1 MNHEY and CDR2 SVGAGI. This CDR3 comprises 14 residues. The V and J ends lost 2 bases and 4 bases respectively, with 11 bases between them. The DNA of the CDR3 is TGTGCCAGCAGTTACAGGGGTGCAGGCACTGAAGCTTTCTTT. Its translation: CASSYRGAGTEAFF.

Many counts were recorded for this clonotype. The chain combines TRBV3-1 with TRBJ1-1; D is undetermined. Germline CDR1 and CDR2: LGHDT and YNNKEL (reference sequence). The CDR3 has 11 residues. V was pared by 1 base and J by 10 bases, with 7 bases between. CDR3 coding DNA: TGTGCCAGCAGCCAAGGGACCCGAGCTTTCTTT. Protein: CASSQGTRAFF.

As for this clonotype: This may stem from a read error, because a much larger clone lies one nucleotide away. The V call is TRBV10-3, the J call TRBJ1-5; the match to TRBD1 covers 7 bases. V lost 0 bases to trimming and J lost 4 bases; unmatched junction nucleotides: 3. The germline gives CDR1 ENHRY, CDR2 SYGVKD. This CDR3 has 15 amino acids. CDR3 sequence reads: CAISESEQGNQPQHF. In DNA, the CDR3 is TGTGCCATCAGTGAGTCGGAACAGGGGAATCAGCCCCAGCATTTT.

Ten or more counts support this clonotype. The J gene is TRBJ2-1, the V gene TRBV18; 9 nucleotides align to TRBD2. V shed 0 bases and J 9 bases; nucleotides not matched to a gene: 9. From germline, CDR1 is KGHSH and CDR2 LQKENI. This CDR3 has 16 residues. CDR3 residues: CASSPPSGRTLGEQFF. DNA for the CDR3: TGTGCCAGCTCACCACCTAGCGGGAGAACCCTCGGTGAGCAGTTCTTC.

This clonotype has at least ten counts. The genes are TRBV4-3 and TRBJ1-6; TRBD1 matches at 8 bases. V lost 0 bases, J lost 8 bases, and 6 bases stayed unmatched. CDR3 length equals 16 residues. Germline V gene sequence: CDR1 LGHNA, CDR2 YSLEER. CDR3 nucleotide sequence: TGCGCCAGCAGCCAAGACGGACAGGGAGCGGATTCACCCCTCCACTTT. It codes for CASSQDGQGADSPLHF.

CDR3 amino acids: CSVEPSGRNTGELFF. As DNA, the CDR3 is TGCAGCGTTGAACCTAGCGGGAGGAACACCGGGGAGCTGTTTTTT. The V and J genes are TRBV29-1 and TRBJ2-2; 10 bases are a match to TRBD2. Trimming took 2 bases from V and 1 from J; bases not matched to a gene: 1. Germline V gives CDR1 SQVTM, CDR2 ANQGSEA. This CDR3 has 15 amino acids.

Here the CDR3 reads CATWGLAGVSGSYEQYF. The CDR3 DNA sequence: TGTGCCACCTGGGGTCTAGCGGGAGTGAGTGGGTCCTACGAGCAGTACTTC. The V and J genes are TRBV27 and TRBJ2-7; 10 nucleotides line up with TRBD2. The CDR3 spans 17 residues. CDR1 is MNHEY and CDR2 is SMNVEV in the germline V gene (reference sequence). V trimming: 10 bases; J trimming: 1 base; junction bases outside the gene matches: 16.

This clonotype was counted ten times or more. The chain recombines TRBV7-6 with TRBJ2-5, with a possible D match to TRBD2 (5 bases). The CDR3 contains 15 residues. Per germline, CDR1 SGHVS and CDR2 FNYEAQ. With 4 bases removed from V and 0 bases from J, the gap between germline ends came to 12 bases. In nucleotides, the CDR3 is TGTGCCAGCAGCTCGCCACTAGAGTACCAAGAGACCCAGTACTTC. This gives the protein CASSSPLEYQETQYF.